The 21 T cell receptor beta chains listed next were all sequenced from one sample in a study of Graves' ophthalmopathy and Graves' hyperthyroidism. RNA transcripts were the source from which TCR beta CDR3 regions were amplified. The first round was an RT-PCR with HTBI primers, and the second round was a multiplex PCR. Via MiXCR, TCRdb re-called the multiplex PCR reads, giving one row per CDR3 protein. The sample yields almost 750,000 distinct CDR3 sequences, roughly 40% seen once. The sequenced sample consisted of peripheral blood. The origin of the receptors is an adult man with Graves' ophthalmopathy.

The V call is TRBV20-1, the J call TRBJ1-4; a possible D gene is TRBD1 (5 bases). Trimming pared 3 bases from V and 4 bases from J, leaving 15 bases between. This CDR3 contains 15 residues. Germline V lookup: CDR1 DFQATT, CDR2 SNEGSKA (reference sequence). The CDR3 DNA sequence: TGCAGTGCTAGTGAAGACAGAGGCCTTAATGAAAAACTGTTTTTT. Translating it yields CSASEDRGLNEKLFF.

The genes are TRBV25-1 and TRBJ1-2, with D possibly TRBD1 on 5 matching bases. V lost 8 bases to trimming and J lost 7 bases, with 17 bases between them. This CDR3 is built from 13 residues. Germline V gene sequence: CDR1 MGHDK, CDR2 SYGVNS. The CDR3 DNA reads TGTGCCAGCGTTGTGGTAGGGGACCGTGGCTACACCTTC. Translating it yields CASVVVGDRGYTF.

This clonotype was picked up a small number of times. The CDR3 sequence is CASSYTGVGEAFF. The CDR3 DNA sequence: TGTGCCAGCAGCTATACAGGGGTCGGTGAAGCTTTCTTT. The chain has TRBV7-9 and TRBJ1-1, with TRBD1 matching 7 bases. CDR1 and CDR2 (germline): SEHNR, FQNEAQ (reference sequence). The CDR3 totals 13 residues. Trimming removed 4 bases from V and 7 bases from J; junction bases left unmatched: 6.

In the case of this clonotype: The junction departs from germline at one end; a sequencing error may be responsible. The chain combines TRBV14 with TRBJ2-6, with D uncertain. Per germline, CDR1 SGHDN and CDR2 FVKESK. The CDR3 is 16 amino acids. The CDR3 loop is CANSRRPISGANVLTF. Here the CDR3 DNA reads TGTGCCAACAGCCGCCGACCGATCTCTGGGGCCAACGTCCTGACTTTC. The full variable domain, completed using reference TRBV14 and TRBJ2-6, is EAGVTQFPSHSVIEKGQTVTLRCDPISGHDNLYWYRRVMGKEIKFLLHFVKESKQDESGMPNNRFLAERTGGTYSTLKVQPAELEDSGVYFCANSRRPISGANVLTFGAGSRLTVL.

In its sample, this clonotype was seen many times. This sequence joins TRBV12-3 or TRBV12-4 and TRBJ1-4; TRBD1 matches at 7 bases. This CDR3 is built from 15 residues. V lost 1 base, J lost 8 bases, and 7 bases stayed unmatched. CDR3 DNA: TGTGCCAGCAGTTTAGGACAGGGTATAAGAGAAAAACTGTTTTTT. Translation: CASSLGQGIREKLFF.

This clonotype was seen only a few times. The rearrangement links TRBV4-3 to TRBJ2-5; no definite D call. The germline V and J ends were trimmed by 5 bases and 2 bases, with 9 bases remaining between them. The germline V gene has CDR1 LGHNA and CDR2 YSLEER. The CDR3 has 13 amino acids. CDR3 DNA: TGCGCCAGCAGCACCCAAACACAAGAGACCCAGTACTTC. It codes for CASSTQTQETQYF.

This clonotype was counted at least ten times. The genes are TRBV7-6 and TRBJ2-7; either TRBD1 or TRBD2 may supply D (5 bases each). V lost 1 base to trimming and J lost 3 bases, with 16 bases between them. The V gene's germline CDR1 is SGHVS and CDR2 FNYEAQ. This CDR3 has 16 residues. CDR3 region: CASSLVMGETGYEQYF. The CDR3 DNA reads as TGTGCCAGCAGCTTAGTGATGGGGGAGACTGGCTACGAGCAGTACTTC. Using reference TRBV7-6 and TRBJ2-7 for the parts outside the CDR3, the full variable domain is GAGVSQSPRYKVTKRGQDVALRCDPISGHVSLYWYRQALGQGPEFLTYFNYEAQQDKSGLPNDRFSAERPEGSISTLTIQRTEQRDSAMYRCASSLVMGETGYEQYFGPGTRLTVT.

This clonotype was seen repeatedly, ten times or more. The gene calls are TRBV29-1 and TRBJ2-6; the D gene could be TRBD1 or TRBD2 (6 bases each). Germline V gene lookup returns CDR1 SQVTM and CDR2 ANQGSEA. V shed 4 bases and J shed 2 bases, with 18 bases lying between them. This CDR3 has 17 residues. The CDR3 region has the DNA TGCAGCGTTGGGAACCGGGGGCCGGCAGCTGGGGCCAACGTCCTGACTTTC. Translating it yields CSVGNRGPAAGANVLTF.

The chain joins TRBV19 to TRBJ1-4; D gene uncertain. CDR3 length: 13 amino acids. Trimming removed 5 bases at V and 8 bases at J, with 12 bases between. CDR1 is LNHDA and CDR2 is SQIVND in the germline V gene (reference sequence). The CDR3, as DNA: TGTGCCAGTAGTCTCGGGCCCTTGGAAAAACTGTTTTTT. Its protein is CASSLGPLEKLFF.

This clonotype was seen a few times. J is TRBJ1-1 and V is TRBV20-1, with 8 bases that match TRBD1. The CDR3 has 14 residues. Trimming cost V 2 bases and J 3 bases; bases outside gene matches: 5. Germline assignment: CDR1 DFQATT and CDR2 SNEGSKA (reference sequence). CDR3 sequence (DNA): TGCAGTGCTAGACCCGGACAGGGCCACACTGAAGCTTTCTTT. It translates to CSARPGQGHTEAFF.

This chain uses TRBV20-1 with TRBJ2-2; D gene unclear. CDR1 and CDR2 (germline): DFQATT, SNEGSKA (reference sequence). The CDR3 covers 12 residues. V lost 4 bases and J lost 9, with 12 bases in between. The CDR3: CSATWGTRELFF. Written as DNA, the CDR3 is TGCAGTGCTACCTGGGGAACCAGGGAGCTGTTTTTT.

In its sample, this clonotype was seen many times. J is TRBJ1-2 and V is TRBV7-9; a possible D gene is TRBD1 (6 bases). The germline V and J ends were trimmed by 5 bases and 4 bases, with 11 bases remaining between them. CDR1 is SEHNR, CDR2 FQNEAQ, per germline (reference sequence). The CDR3 length is 13 residues. CDR3 region: CASSPIRGYGYTF. The CDR3 bases are TGTGCCAGCAGCCCCATCAGGGGCTATGGCTACACCTTC.

This clonotype was found once. The V gene is TRBV25-1, the J gene TRBJ1-2; TRBD1 matches at 8 bases. The V gene's germline CDR1 is MGHDK and CDR2 SYGVNS. The junction had 5 bases not matched to a gene; V was cut back by 2 bases and J by 3 bases. The CDR3 extends over 15 amino acids. The CDR3 DNA sequence: TGTGCCAGCAGTGAACTGGTACAGGGGGACTATGGCTACACCTTC. Protein product: CASSELVQGDYGYTF.

The chain is built from TRBV2 and TRBJ2-2; D remains unclear. The CDR3 sequence is 13 residues long. The germline V gene encodes CDR1 SNHLY and CDR2 FYNNEI. Trimming took 8 bases from V and 8 from J, leaving 15 bases between them. This chain's CDR3 is CASSPTNRGELFF. In DNA form, the CDR3 reads TGTGCCAGCTCCCCAACGAATCGTGGGGAGCTGTTTTTT.

This clonotype showed up just once. This may arise from a read error, as a much more abundant clone is one base away. The V call is TRBV25-1, the J call TRBJ2-2; 8 bases align to TRBD2. J was trimmed by 10 bases and V by 5 bases; bases with no gene match: 12. Looked up from germline, CDR1 is MGHDK and CDR2 is SYGVNS. The CDR3 extends over 15 amino acids. The DNA for the CDR3 is TGTGCCAGCAGTTCAGTCTCGGGAGGGCCCCCGGAGCTGTTTTTT. Translation gives CASSSVSGGPPELFF.

The gene calls are TRBV7-3 and TRBJ2-5, with D maybe TRBD1 (5 bases). Germline V CDR1 and CDR2: SGHTA, FQGTGA. The germline V and J ends were trimmed by 2 bases and 5 bases, with 12 bases remaining between them. The CDR3 loop spans 14 amino acids. The CDR3 coding sequence is TGTGCCAGCAGCTTAGGGGCAGGAAGGGAGACCCAGTACTTC. This codes for CASSLGAGRETQYF.

J is TRBJ2-7 and V is TRBV2; D gene ambiguous. The CDR3 is 14 residues long. V lost 6 bases, J lost 0 bases, and 12 bases lay in between. The V gene's germline CDR1 is SNHLY and CDR2 FYNNEI. The CDR3, as DNA: TGTGCCAGCAGAGAATACAGTGACTCCTACGAGCAGTACTTC. Amino acids: CASREYSDSYEQYF.

This clonotype was counted many times. The V call is TRBV29-1, the J call TRBJ2-7; D could derive from TRBD1 or TRBD2 (5 bases each). The V end was cut by 4 bases, the J end by 1 base, with 11 bases between. This CDR3 spans 13 amino acids. CDR1 is SQVTM, CDR2 ANQGSEA, per germline. The CDR3 nucleotides read TGCAGCGTTGGAGAGGGGTATTCCTACGAGCAGTACTTC. It codes for CSVGEGYSYEQYF.

This clonotype was counted a few times. The J gene is TRBJ1-2, the V gene TRBV29-1; no reliable D call. Germline CDR1 and CDR2: SQVTM and ANQGSEA. V was clipped by 8 bases and J by 0 bases, with 7 bases between them. This CDR3 region has 11 residues. As DNA, the CDR3 is TGCAGCTCGACACCTAACTATGGCTACACCTTC. As protein: CSSTPNYGYTF. Combining the CDR3 with reference TRBV29-1 and TRBJ1-2 gives the whole variable domain SAVISQKPSRDICQRGTSLTIQCQVDSQVTMMFWYRQQPGQSLTLIATANQGSEATYESGFVIDKFPISRPNLTFSTLTVSNMSPEDSSIYLCSSTPNYGYTFGSGTRLTVV.

This clonotype was detected many times. V usage is TRBV25-1 and J usage is TRBJ2-2; D is undetermined. V lost 7 bases, J lost 4 bases, and 13 bases lay in between. Germline V gene sequence: CDR1 MGHDK, CDR2 SYGVNS. This CDR3 region has 14 residues. The CDR3 DNA sequence: TGTGCCAGCAAAGGGATCTTAGGCACCGGGGAGCTGTTTTTT. Translated: CASKGILGTGELFF.

In this sample, this clonotype turned up many times. The chain joins TRBV29-1 to TRBJ1-1; no clear D gene. The length of the CDR3 is 14 residues. Germline assignment: CDR1 SQVTM and CDR2 ANQGSEA. V gave up 6 bases and J gave up 0 bases, with 14 bases separating them. The CDR3 protein is CSVKGMGMNTEAFF. The CDR3 DNA sequence: TGCAGCGTCAAGGGAATGGGCATGAACACTGAAGCTTTCTTT. The full variable domain, with the rest looked up from reference TRBV29-1 and TRBJ1-1, is SAVISQKPSRDICQRGTSLTIQCQVDSQVTMMFWYRQQPGQSLTLIATANQGSEATYESGFVIDKFPISRPNLTFSTLTVSNMSPEDSSIYLCSVKGMGMNTEAFFGQGTRLTVV.